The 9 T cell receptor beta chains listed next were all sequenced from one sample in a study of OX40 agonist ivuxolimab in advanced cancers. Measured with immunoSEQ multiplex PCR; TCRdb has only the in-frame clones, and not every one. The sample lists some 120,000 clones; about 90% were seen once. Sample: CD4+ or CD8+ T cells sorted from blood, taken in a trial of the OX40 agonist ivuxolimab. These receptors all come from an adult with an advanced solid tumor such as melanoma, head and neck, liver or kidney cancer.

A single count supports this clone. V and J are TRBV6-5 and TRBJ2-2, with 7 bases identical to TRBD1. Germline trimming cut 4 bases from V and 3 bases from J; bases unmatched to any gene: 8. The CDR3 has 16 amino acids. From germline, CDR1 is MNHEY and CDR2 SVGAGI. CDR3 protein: CASSSLDRADTGELFF. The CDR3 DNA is TGTGCCAGCAGTTCCCTCGACAGGGCCGACACCGGGGAGCTGTTTTTT.

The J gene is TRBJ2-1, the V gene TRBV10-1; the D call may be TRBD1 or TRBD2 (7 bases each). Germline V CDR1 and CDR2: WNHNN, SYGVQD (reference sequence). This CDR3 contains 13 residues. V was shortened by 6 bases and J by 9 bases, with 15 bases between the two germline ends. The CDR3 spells CASRSQGGLEQFF. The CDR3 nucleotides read TGCGCCAGCAGAAGCCAGGGGGGGCTTGAGCAGTTCTTC.

CDR3 amino acids: CASSFNGRAGTGELFF. DNA of the CDR3: TGTGCCAGCAGCTTCAACGGGAGGGCTGGGACCGGGGAGCTGTTTTTT. This chain joins TRBV7-2 and TRBJ2-2; 8 nucleotides align to TRBD2. Germline assignment: CDR1 SGHTA and CDR2 FQGNSA. There are 16 residues in the CDR3. Trimming cost V 3 bases and J 5 bases; bases outside gene matches: 8.

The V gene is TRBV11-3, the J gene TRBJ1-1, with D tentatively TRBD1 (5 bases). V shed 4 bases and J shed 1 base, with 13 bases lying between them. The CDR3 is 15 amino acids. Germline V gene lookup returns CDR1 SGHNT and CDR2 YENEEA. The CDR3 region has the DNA TGTGCCAGCAGCTCCAAGGGGTCCGGGAACACTGAAGCTTTCTTT. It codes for CASSSKGSGNTEAFF.

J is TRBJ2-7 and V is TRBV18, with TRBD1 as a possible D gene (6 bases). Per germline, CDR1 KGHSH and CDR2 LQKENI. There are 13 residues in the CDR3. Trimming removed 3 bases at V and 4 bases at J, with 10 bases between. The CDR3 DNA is TGTGCCAGCTCACCGGGACATTTTTACGAGCAGTACTTC. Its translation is CASSPGHFYEQYF.

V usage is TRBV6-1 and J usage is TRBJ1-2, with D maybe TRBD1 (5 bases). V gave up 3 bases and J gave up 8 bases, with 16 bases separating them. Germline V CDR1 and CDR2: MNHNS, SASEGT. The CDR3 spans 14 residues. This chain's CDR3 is CASSETAWSGGYTF. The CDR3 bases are TGTGCCAGCAGTGAGACAGCATGGAGCGGGGGCTACACCTTC.

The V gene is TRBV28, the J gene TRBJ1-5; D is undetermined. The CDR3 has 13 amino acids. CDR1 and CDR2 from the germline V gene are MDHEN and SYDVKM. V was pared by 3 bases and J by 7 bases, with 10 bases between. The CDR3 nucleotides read TGTGCCAGCAGTTTGGTCCATCTGCAGCCCCAGCATTTT. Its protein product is CASSLVHLQPQHF.

CDR3 in amino acids: CASSYSANLNTGELFF. In DNA form, the CDR3 reads TGTGCCAGCAGTTACTCGGCCAACCTGAACACCGGGGAGCTGTTTTTT. The gene calls are TRBV6-5 and TRBJ2-2; no clear D. The CDR3 is 16 amino acids. Trimming removed 0 bases from V and 1 base from J, with 9 bases in between. Germline loops: CDR1 MNHEY, CDR2 SVGAGI.

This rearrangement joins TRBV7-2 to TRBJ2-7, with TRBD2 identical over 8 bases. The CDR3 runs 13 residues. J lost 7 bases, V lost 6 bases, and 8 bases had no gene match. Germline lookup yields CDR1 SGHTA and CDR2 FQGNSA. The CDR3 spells CASSLPGGGEQYF. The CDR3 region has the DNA TGTGCCAGCAGTTTGCCCGGGGGGGGAGAGCAGTACTTC.